Shown below are 32 T cell receptor beta chains from a single sample sequenced in a study of cytomegalovirus exposure and HLA in healthy donors (dated by TCRdb to the late 2010s). The library came from the immunoSEQ multiplex PCR assay. A mixture of 60 forward primers for TCR Vbeta segments and 13 reverse primers for TCR Jbeta segments was used in the multiplex PCR. TCRdb obtained this table from immuneACCESS and retained in-frame rearrangements with V and J assigned. These tables miss some clones; where compared with another copy, unresolved V genes account for less than half of the shortfall, and the remainder is unexplained. This sample is represented by 160,000 or so clones; around three quarters of them were singletons. The top ten constitute roughly 1% of the sample. The sequenced sample was PBMCs. Receptors were obtained from a woman aged 40 to 49 in good health and CMV-seronegative.

The sample holds a few counts of this clone. In DNA form, the CDR3 reads TGTGCCATCAGTGATCAGGGGAACATTCAGTACTTC. Its translation: CAISDQGNIQYF. The chain has TRBV10-3 and TRBJ2-4; D may be TRBD1 (6 bases). The CDR3 has 12 residues. V was clipped by 3 bases and J by 7 bases, with 7 bases between them. The germline V gene has CDR1 ENHRY and CDR2 SYGVKD.

V gene TRBV29-1 combines with J gene TRBJ2-1; 14 positions match TRBD2. The V and J ends lost 6 bases and 9 bases, in that order; junction bases with no gene match: 10. Germline V gives CDR1 SQVTM, CDR2 ANQGSEA. CDR3 length: 15 amino acids. This CDR3 reads CSVAGTSGRTSEQFF. The CDR3 DNA is TGCAGCGTAGCGGGGACTAGCGGGAGAACAAGTGAGCAGTTCTTC.

The chain joins TRBV5-1 to TRBJ2-1; maybe TRBD1 (8 bases). This CDR3 spans 13 amino acids. Germline lookup yields CDR1 SGHRS and CDR2 YFSETQ. V was pared by 4 bases and J by 9 bases, with 14 bases between. The CDR3 DNA is TGCGCCAGCAGCACGGACAGGGAGGGTGAGCAGTTCTTC. Translation: CASSTDREGEQFF.

The chain combines TRBV30 with TRBJ2-1, with TRBD2 matching over 9 bases. V lost 2 bases to trimming and J lost 7 bases; unmatched junction nucleotides: 21. The CDR3 spans 19 residues. Germline CDR1 reads GTSNPN; CDR2 reads SVGIG (reference sequence). CDR3 coding DNA: TGTGCCTGGAGTTTGGGTAGCGGGAGCCCCCTTTTCTGGAATAATGAGCAGTTCTTC. It yields the protein CAWSLGSGSPLFWNNEQFF.

A few counts support this clone. The chain links TRBV11-3 to TRBJ1-4, with 8 bases aligning to TRBD1. The V gene end was trimmed by 5 bases and the J gene end by 5 bases; junction bases not matched to a gene: 4. The CDR3 is 14 residues long. CDR1 and CDR2 from the germline V gene are SGHNT and YENEEA. The CDR3 DNA follows: TGTGCCAGCAGCCGGGACAGGAGAAATGAAAAACTGTTTTTT. This codes for CASSRDRRNEKLFF.

The chain is built from TRBV5-1 and TRBJ2-2; D gene uncertain. V lost 2 bases to trimming and J lost 6 bases, with 14 bases between them. CDR3 size: 15 residues. CDR1 and CDR2 from the germline V gene are SGHRS and YFSETQ. CDR3 DNA sequence: TGCGCCAGCAGCTTCAGGTCTCGTTTATCCGGGGAGCTGTTTTTT. Encoded protein: CASSFRSRLSGELFF.

The J gene is TRBJ2-2, the V gene TRBV2; 7 bases are a match to TRBD2. This CDR3 is 15 amino acids long. J was trimmed by 4 bases and V by 8 bases; bases with no gene match: 10. CDR1 SNHLY and CDR2 FYNNEI come from the germline V gene. CDR3 bases: TGTGCCAGCCGTACCGATGGGGGGGGCACCGGGGAGCTGTTTTTT. As protein: CASRTDGGGTGELFF.

V usage is TRBV30 and J usage is TRBJ2-1, with D unresolved. CDR1 GTSNPN and CDR2 SVGIG come from the germline V gene (reference sequence). With 0 bases removed from V and 4 bases from J, the gap between germline ends came to 7 bases. The CDR3 contains 13 residues. CDR3 sequence reads: CAWSVQPYNEQFF. As DNA, the CDR3 is TGTGCCTGGAGTGTACAACCTTACAATGAGCAGTTCTTC.

The chain recombines TRBV30 with TRBJ1-4, with 9 bases lining up with TRBD1. The CDR3 runs to 14 residues. Germline lookup yields CDR1 GTSNPN and CDR2 SVGIG (reference sequence). The V segment lost 3 bases and the J segment 7 bases; nucleotides outside the gene matches: 6. CDR3 bases: TGTGCCTGGAGAGGGACAGGGCTGGGTGAAAAACTGTTTTTT. This sequence encodes CAWRGTGLGEKLFF.

This clone has a handful of counts. The J gene is TRBJ2-5, the V gene TRBV19; TRBD2 aligns across 7 bases. Per germline, CDR1 LNHDA and CDR2 SQIVND (reference sequence). The V gene end was trimmed by 2 bases and the J gene end by 3 bases; junction bases not matched to a gene: 6. This CDR3 is built from 15 residues. The CDR3 sequence is CASSISRLAEETQYF. The CDR3 DNA reads TGTGCCAGTAGTATAAGTCGGCTAGCGGAAGAGACCCAGTACTTC.

The rearrangement links TRBV11-1 to TRBJ2-7; D not resolved. The CDR3 runs 15 residues. V was shortened by 1 base and J by 3 bases, with 13 bases between the two germline ends. Germline lookup yields CDR1 SGHAT and CDR2 FQDESV (reference sequence). The CDR3 loop reads CASSLGASQFYEQYF. The DNA for the CDR3 is TGTGCCAGCAGCTTAGGAGCCTCCCAATTCTACGAGCAGTACTTC.

The CDR3 reads CASSEGLAELSLYEQYF. DNA of the CDR3: TGTGCCAGCAGTGAGGGACTAGCCGAACTTAGCCTCTACGAGCAGTACTTC. The chain uses TRBV6-1 and TRBJ2-7, with 9 bases identical to TRBD2. CDR1 is MNHNS and CDR2 is SASEGT in the germline V gene. CDR3 length equals 17 residues. V was pared by 3 bases and J by 3 bases, with 12 bases of the junction left unmatched.

This chain connects TRBV10-3 to TRBJ2-7; 8 positions match TRBD2. Trimming at V came to 0 bases and at J to 5 bases, leaving 6 bases not matched to a gene. The CDR3 has 15 residues. The V gene's germline CDR1 is ENHRY and CDR2 SYGVKD. The CDR3 protein is CAISESAGGSHEQYF. The CDR3 region has the DNA TGTGCCATCAGTGAGTCGGCGGGAGGATCCCACGAGCAGTACTTC.

This clone occurred once. The J gene is TRBJ2-7, the V gene TRBV29-1, with a tentative D call TRBD2 (5 bases). V was trimmed by 4 bases and J by 4 bases, leaving 17 bases between them. Per the germline V gene, CDR1 is SQVTM and CDR2 is ANQGSEA. The CDR3 is 14 amino acids. The CDR3 DNA reads as TGCAGCGTTGGGGGTGCAGCTCCGGGGTACGAGCAGTACTTC. Its translation is CSVGGAAPGYEQYF.

The chain is built from TRBV5-1 and TRBJ1-3; TRBD1 matches at 9 bases. Trimming cost V 2 bases and J 1 base; bases outside gene matches: 4. The germline V gene encodes CDR1 SGHRS and CDR2 YFSETQ. This CDR3 has 16 amino acids. The CDR3 region has the DNA TGCGCCAGCAGCTTAGCGGGACAGGGATCTGGAAACACCATATATTTT. Amino acid sequence: CASSLAGQGSGNTIYF.

This chain connects TRBV7-6 to TRBJ2-1; no firm D call. The germline CDR1 and CDR2 sequences are SGHVS and FNYEAQ. This CDR3 has 13 amino acids. Trimming removed 3 bases at V and 6 bases at J, with 9 bases between. The CDR3 nucleotides read TGTGCCAGCAGCTTTCCGGGTCTCAATGAGCAGTTCTTC. Translated: CASSFPGLNEQFF.

The chain is built from TRBV5-1 and TRBJ1-5; 7 bases fit TRBD1. J gave up 0 bases and V 4 bases, and 4 bases lay outside the gene matches. This CDR3 has 15 amino acids. Germline CDR1 reads SGHRS; CDR2 reads YFSETQ. The chain's CDR3 is CASSKGTDSNQPQHF. The CDR3 nucleotides are TGCGCCAGCAGCAAGGGGACAGATAGCAATCAGCCCCAGCATTTT.

This clone was seen a few times. The V and J genes are TRBV10-3 and TRBJ1-2; weak D call: TRBD1 (5 bases). The CDR3 consists of 13 residues. CDR1 is ENHRY, CDR2 SYGVKD, per germline. V was pared by 2 bases and J by 6 bases, with 10 bases between. The CDR3, as DNA: TGTGCCATCAGTGAGGACAGATCTGATGGCTACACCTTC. Its translation is CAISEDRSDGYTF.

The chain couples TRBV30 to TRBJ2-5; the D gene is possibly TRBD2 (5 bases). Trimming left V 0 bases short and J 3 bases short, with 5 bases between. The CDR3 length is 12 residues. The germline gives CDR1 GTSNPN, CDR2 SVGIG (reference sequence). The CDR3 loop reads CAWSVGEETQYF. The CDR3 nucleotides read TGTGCCTGGAGTGTCGGGGAAGAGACCCAGTACTTC.

The rearrangement uses TRBV30 and TRBJ2-1, with 8 bases identical to TRBD2. Looked up from germline, CDR1 is GTSNPN and CDR2 is SVGIG (reference sequence). This CDR3 is 13 amino acids long. Losses at the gene ends were 1 base for V and 8 bases for J; bases not matched to a gene: 4. In DNA form, the CDR3 reads TGTGCCTGGAGTGGGGGACTAGTGGATGAGCAGTTCTTC. Protein sequence: CAWSGGLVDEQFF.

The rearrangement links TRBV11-3 to TRBJ1-1; D remains unclear. Per germline, CDR1 SGHNT and CDR2 YENEEA. With 1 base removed from V and 6 bases from J, the gap between germline ends came to 9 bases. The CDR3 has 13 amino acids. DNA for the CDR3: TGTGCCAGCAGCTTAGTGTCCGGGTCTGAAGCTTTCTTT. This translates into CASSLVSGSEAFF.

The chain combines TRBV11-2 with TRBJ2-3, with 8 bases lining up with TRBD1. Trimming cost V 1 base and J 1 base; bases outside gene matches: 4. This CDR3 comprises 16 residues. The germline V gene has CDR1 SGHAT and CDR2 FQNNGV. CDR3 sequence: CASSLGTGIGTDTQYF. DNA for the CDR3: TGTGCCAGCAGCTTAGGGACAGGGATAGGCACAGATACGCAGTATTTT.

The chain links TRBV19 to TRBJ1-1; 7 bases map to TRBD1. The CDR3 sequence is 15 residues long. V shed 7 bases, J shed 4 bases, and the junction held 12 bases outside the gene matches. The V gene's germline CDR1 is LNHDA and CDR2 SQIVND (reference sequence). As DNA, the CDR3 is TGTGCCAGTATTGAGGGACTGGGACAGATCACTGAAGCTTTCTTT. Encoded protein: CASIEGLGQITEAFF.

V usage is TRBV9 and J usage is TRBJ1-4; TRBD1 is a possible D gene (6 bases). CDR1 and CDR2 from the germline V gene are SGDLS and YYNGEE. The CDR3 is 16 residues long. V was shortened by 0 bases and J by 6 bases, with 15 bases between the two germline ends. CDR3 sequence: CASSVGETGGHEKLFF. CDR3 DNA: TGTGCCAGCAGCGTAGGGGAAACCGGGGGGCATGAAAAACTGTTTTTT.

J is TRBJ2-2 and V is TRBV5-4, with 7 bases that match TRBD2. The CDR3 totals 14 residues. Germline V gene sequence: CDR1 SGHNT, CDR2 YYREEE (reference sequence). J gave up 6 bases and V 0 bases, and 2 bases lay outside the gene matches. The CDR3: CASSLGTRAGELFF. The CDR3 region has the DNA TGTGCCAGCAGCTTGGGGACTAGGGCCGGGGAGCTGTTTTTT.

The chain has TRBV5-6 and TRBJ2-3, with 15 bases identical to TRBD2. The V and J ends lost 1 base and 4 bases, in that order; junction bases with no gene match: 7. This CDR3 region has 18 residues. Germline CDR1 SGHDT, CDR2 YYEEEE. The CDR3 region is CASSLTGTSGRWADTQYF. The DNA for the CDR3 is TGTGCCAGCAGCTTGACCGGGACTAGCGGGAGGTGGGCAGATACGCAGTATTTT.

This clone was seen a handful of times. The chain is built from TRBV1 and TRBJ2-5; the table gives TRBD2 as D, unverified against the DNA. TRBV1 is a pseudogene segment. The CDR3 is made up of 19 amino acids. In DNA form, the CDR3 reads TGCACCAGCAGCCAAGGGTTAGTAGCGGGAGTAAAGAAGCGAGAGACCCAGTACTTC. The encoded protein is CTSSQGLVAGVKKRETQYF.

The gene calls are TRBV7-6 and TRBJ2-3; weak D call: TRBD2 (6 bases). CDR1 and CDR2 from the germline V gene are SGHVS and FNYEAQ. The CDR3 is 16 amino acids. V lost 5 bases and J lost 2, with 17 bases in between. The CDR3, as DNA: TGTGCCAGCAGCCGTGGCGGCGGGGCATCCACAGATACGCAGTATTTT. This encodes CASSRGGGASTDTQYF.

The rearrangement uses TRBV9 and TRBJ1-1; 7 positions agree with TRBD1. Losses at the gene ends were 5 bases for V and 0 bases for J; bases not matched to a gene: 7. The CDR3 length is 15 residues. The V gene's germline CDR1 is SGDLS and CDR2 YYNGEE. CDR3 region: CASSREGGLNTEAFF. CDR3 sequence (DNA): TGTGCCAGCAGTAGGGAAGGGGGCCTGAACACTGAAGCTTTCTTT. The full variable domain, rest sourced from reference TRBV9 and TRBJ1-1, is DSGVTQTPKHLITATGQRVTLRCSPRSGDLSVYWYQQSLDQGLQFLIQYYNGEERAKGNILERFSAQQFPDLHSELNLSSLELGDSALYFCASSREGGLNTEAFFGQGTRLTVV.

This chain links TRBV5-1 with TRBJ2-6; weak D call: TRBD2 (5 bases). Germline V gene sequence: CDR1 SGHRS, CDR2 YFSETQ. This CDR3 region has 16 residues. V gave up 3 bases and J gave up 0 bases, with 10 bases separating them. CDR3 in amino acids: CASSSTGNSGANVLTF. Here the CDR3 DNA reads TGCGCCAGCAGCTCTACCGGGAACTCTGGGGCCAACGTCCTGACTTTC.

This clone was found a few times. The chain carries TRBV4-1 and TRBJ2-7; weak D call: TRBD2 (6 bases). This CDR3 is 16 amino acids long. Germline CDR1 is MGHRA and CDR2 is YSYEKL. Deletions cut 0 bases from V and 1 base from J, with 13 bases between. The DNA of the CDR3 is TGCGCCAGCAGCCAAGACCCCGGGAGCAGGTCCTACGAGCAGTACTTC. Translating gives CASSQDPGSRSYEQYF.

The J gene is TRBJ1-1, the V gene TRBV21-1. TRBV21-1 is assigned pseudogene status. The CDR3 has 21 amino acids. CDR3 in amino acids: CASSKASESIAVRRVGTEAFF. The DNA of the CDR3 is TGTGCCAGCAGCAAAGCTTCCGAGTCCATAGCGGTTCGGAGGGTGGGGACTGAAGCTTTCTTT.